The 21 T cell receptor beta chains listed next were all sequenced from one sample in a study of blood T cell repertoires in COVID-19. Using immunoSEQ multiplex PCR, the repertoire was profiled, and TCRdb retains in-frame clones only, with some absent. The sample has about 170,000 clones; about 87% are singletons. The sample was peripheral blood. Source of these receptors: a man in his 60s with acute or convalescent COVID-19.

The chain joins TRBV4-1 to TRBJ1-2; TRBD1 matches at 7 bases. V was clipped by 4 bases and J by 4 bases; unmatched bases: 12. The germline V gene has CDR1 MGHRA and CDR2 YSYEKL. The CDR3 covers 16 residues. CDR3 DNA: TGCGCCAGCAGCCCCCCCGGAGGGGGCGCTTCCTATGGCTACACCTTC. It is translated as CASSPPGGGASYGYTF.

The J gene is TRBJ1-3, the V gene TRBV11-3; D is ambiguous. With 5 bases removed from V and 0 bases from J, the gap between germline ends came to 5 bases. CDR3 length: 13 residues. Per germline, CDR1 SGHNT and CDR2 YENEEA. CDR3 residues: CASSRDSGNTIYF. The CDR3, as DNA: TGTGCCAGCAGCCGCGACTCTGGAAACACCATATATTTT.

This clone has a single count. The gene calls are TRBV2 and TRBJ1-1; 7 nucleotides line up with TRBD1. With 6 bases clipped from V and 0 bases from J, the junction kept 4 bases outside the gene matches. Germline CDR1 is SNHLY and CDR2 is FYNNEI. This CDR3 spans 14 amino acids. The DNA of the CDR3 is TGTGCCAGCAGATACAGGGGATTGAACACTGAAGCTTTCTTT. Its translation is CASRYRGLNTEAFF.

In its sample, this clone was seen a few times. The gene calls are TRBV12-5 and TRBJ1-3; D is perhaps TRBD1 (6 bases). CDR3 length equals 16 residues. Trimming removed 7 bases at V and 1 base at J, with 17 bases between. Germline CDR1 and CDR2: LGHNT and FRNRAP. The CDR3, as DNA: TGTGCTAGTGCCCACGCGGGCAGGGGTTCTGGAAACACCATATATTTT. The encoded protein is CASAHAGRGSGNTIYF.

The V call is TRBV5-5, the J call TRBJ1-4; 7 bases agree with TRBD1. Germline CDR1 and CDR2: SGHKS and YYEKEE (reference sequence). Trimming removed 4 bases from V and 6 bases from J; junction bases left unmatched: 3. The CDR3 loop spans 13 amino acids. The CDR3 region is CASSQGTDEKLFF. CDR3 bases: TGTGCCAGCAGCCAGGGGACAGATGAAAAACTGTTTTTT.

This clone was detected only once. The CDR3 reads CASSYSGAQPQHF. The CDR3 nucleotides are TGTGCCAGCAGTTACTCCGGTGCTCAGCCCCAGCATTTT. The chain carries TRBV6-5 and TRBJ1-5; D unclear. Germline V gene sequence: CDR1 MNHEY, CDR2 SVGAGI. This CDR3 has 13 amino acids. Trimming shortened V by 0 bases and J by 6 bases, and 6 bases separated the two germline ends.

To note about this clone: At one of its ends the junction is not consistent with the germline gene, which may arise from a read error. The chain combines TRBV23-1 with TRBJ1-2; unclear D gene. TRBV23-1 is placed among ORFs of uncertain function. The CDR3 sequence is 12 residues long. CDR3 protein: CASRQGQPGYTF. In nucleotides, the CDR3 is TGCGCCAGCCGTCAAGGGCAGCCCGGCTACACCTTC.

The chain links TRBV10-2 to TRBJ2-7; maybe TRBD2 (5 bases). The CDR3 length is 14 residues. Trimming stripped 2 bases from V and 6 bases from J, with 14 bases between. The germline V gene has CDR1 WSHSY and CDR2 SAAADI. The CDR3 here is CASSEPERPGEQYV. As DNA, the CDR3 is TGCGCCAGCAGTGAGCCTGAGCGGCCGGGCGAGCAGTACGTC.

At least ten counts were recorded for this clone. V usage is TRBV4-3 and J usage is TRBJ2-7; no clear D gene. The CDR3 is 15 amino acids. The germline CDR1 and CDR2 sequences are LGHNA and YSLEER. Trimming removed 0 bases from V and 6 bases from J, with 15 bases in between. This CDR3 reads CASSQEAGRMVEQYF. The CDR3 DNA reads as TGCGCCAGCAGCCAAGAAGCAGGTCGGATGGTCGAGCAGTACTTC.

The chain combines TRBV7-7 with TRBJ2-3; D uncertain. Germline values: CDR1 SSHAT, CDR2 FNYEAQ (reference sequence). V lost 2 bases and J 4 bases, leaving 13 bases between the germline ends. The CDR3 has 15 amino acids. CDR3 protein: CASSLRIDAADTQYF. CDR3 bases: TGTGCCAGCAGCTTAAGAATCGACGCGGCAGATACGCAGTATTTT.

The chain employs TRBV12-5 and TRBJ2-2; 9 bases map to TRBD1. Germline loops: CDR1 LGHNT, CDR2 FRNRAP. V dropped 6 bases and J dropped 7; count of bases not matched to a gene: 12. CDR3 size: 16 residues. CDR3 in DNA: TGTGCTAGTGGGTTCTTATGGACAGGGGTTGTCGGGGAGCTGTTTTTT. Translating gives CASGFLWTGVVGELFF.

This chain links TRBV4-3 with TRBJ2-1; 11 bases agree with TRBD2. The CDR3 is 19 amino acids. The germline gives CDR1 LGHNA, CDR2 YSLEER. Trimming removed 1 base from V and 7 bases from J; junction bases left unmatched: 15. As DNA, the CDR3 is TGCGCCAGCAGCCAAGCCCGTCAATTACTAGCGGGAGAGGCGAATGAGCAGTTCTTC. The encoded protein is CASSQARQLLAGEANEQFF.

The chain employs TRBV24-1 and TRBJ1-5; TRBD1 agrees at 7 bases. Per germline, CDR1 KGHDR and CDR2 SFDVKD. The CDR3 covers 15 residues. With V trimmed by 4 bases and J by 2 bases, 4 bases remained unmatched. The CDR3 reads CATSDTGVGNQPQHF. The CDR3 DNA reads as TGTGCCACCAGTGACACAGGGGTGGGCAATCAGCCCCAGCATTTT.

J is TRBJ1-4 and V is TRBV5-6, with 9 bases matching TRBD1. The length of the CDR3 is 15 residues. The trim removed 3 bases at V and 6 bases at J, leaving 6 bases unmatched. Germline V gives CDR1 SGHDT, CDR2 YYEEEE. The chain's CDR3 is CASSSPTGGDEKLFF. The CDR3 nucleotides are TGTGCCAGCAGCTCTCCGACAGGGGGTGATGAAAAACTGTTTTTT. Full variable domain (outside the CDR3, taken from reference TRBV5-6 and TRBJ1-4): DAGVTQSPTHLIKTRGQQVTLRCSPKSGHDTVSWYQQALGQGPQFIFQYYEEEERQRGNFPDRFSGHQFPNYSSELNVNALLLGDSALYLCASSSPTGGDEKLFFGSGTQLSVL.

This clone has only one observation. V gene TRBV7-9 combines with J gene TRBJ1-1, with D possibly TRBD1 on 6 matching bases. The CDR3 length is 14 residues. The V gene lost 6 bases and the J gene lost 11 bases, with 22 bases spanning the gap. Germline V lookup: CDR1 SEHNR, CDR2 FQNEAQ (reference sequence). This chain's CDR3 is CASRVVGDTGAAFF. The CDR3 bases are TGTGCCAGCAGGGTGGTCGGGGACACAGGTGCCGCTTTCTTT.

The chain recombines TRBV6-5 with TRBJ1-2; TRBD1 might be the D (5 bases). V lost 7 bases to trimming and J lost 5 bases, with 14 bases between them. The V gene's germline CDR1 is MNHEY and CDR2 SVGAGI. The CDR3 is 13 amino acids. The DNA of the CDR3 is TGTGCCAGCAAACCGACAGAGCAGTATGGCTACACCTTC. This gives the protein CASKPTEQYGYTF.

The V call is TRBV11-2, the J call TRBJ2-5; 10 nucleotides match TRBD1. The germline CDR1 and CDR2 sequences are SGHAT and FQNNGV. This CDR3 is built from 14 residues. Trimming cost V 6 bases and J 4 bases; bases outside gene matches: 5. The CDR3 DNA follows: TGTGCCAGCAGACTCGACAGGGGGCGAGAGACCCAGTACTTC. Protein sequence: CASRLDRGRETQYF.

This clone was counted only a few times. The V call is TRBV9, the J call TRBJ1-3; D possibly corresponds to TRBD1 (5 bases). From germline, CDR1 is SGDLS and CDR2 YYNGEE. This CDR3 spans 16 amino acids. V lost 0 bases, J lost 2 bases, and 12 bases lay in between. The CDR3: CASSVGGRRPGNTIYF. Here the CDR3 DNA reads TGTGCCAGCAGCGTAGGGGGCCGCCGGCCTGGAAACACCATATATTTT. Variable domain in full (rest from reference TRBV9 and TRBJ1-3): DSGVTQTPKHLITATGQRVTLRCSPRSGDLSVYWYQQSLDQGLQFLIQYYNGEERAKGNILERFSAQQFPDLHSELNLSSLELGDSALYFCASSVGGRRPGNTIYFGEGSWLTVV.

This sequence joins TRBV29-1 and TRBJ2-3; TRBD2 aligns across 7 bases. This CDR3 has 16 amino acids. V shed 6 bases and J 0 bases; nucleotides not matched to a gene: 12. Germline V CDR1 and CDR2: SQVTM, ANQGSEA. CDR3 loop: CSVTTAGESSTDTQYF. Here the CDR3 DNA reads TGCAGCGTCACGACTGCGGGGGAGTCTAGCACAGATACGCAGTATTTT.

The gene calls are TRBV29-1 and TRBJ2-7, with 7 nucleotides matching TRBD2. The V and J ends lost 7 bases and 0 bases, in that order; junction bases with no gene match: 6. The CDR3 contains 13 residues. CDR1 is SQVTM and CDR2 is ANQGSEA in the germline V gene. CDR3 in DNA: TGCAGCGGGGTAACGGGGGGCTCCTACGAGCAGTACTTC. The encoded protein is CSGVTGGSYEQYF.

The V call is TRBV19, the J call TRBJ1-2, with TRBD1 as a possible D gene (5 bases). The germline V gene has CDR1 LNHDA and CDR2 SQIVND (reference sequence). The V end was cut by 6 bases, the J end by 6 bases, with 14 bases between. CDR3 length: 13 residues. DNA of the CDR3: TGTGCCAGTAGGGCCGGGGGAGGAGATGGCTACACCTTC. Amino acids: CASRAGGGDGYTF.